The clone carrying this TCR beta chain appeared a few times. TCRdb re-called the 5' RACE reads with MiXCR, one entry per CDR3 protein. Of approximately 100,000 distinct CDR3 sequences listed, more than 20% are singletons. This entry comes from a study of CD8 T cells in ankylosing spondylitis. CDR3 size: 13 residues. Germline V CDR1 and CDR2: MNHNS, SASEGT. Trimming shortened V by 3 bases and J by 4 bases, and 9 bases separated the two germline ends. The chain joins TRBV6-1 to TRBJ1-1, with a tentative D call TRBD1 (5 bases). The sequence was collected from a male donor with ankylosing spondylitis. The sequenced sample was synovial fluid, either unsorted or a sorted T cell fraction (not recorded which). The CDR3 here is CASSDGAVTEAFF. CDR3 nucleotide sequence: TGTGCCAGCAGTGACGGGGCCGTCACTGAAGCTTTCTTT.